These T cell receptor beta chains were read from a single sample in a study of T cell responses to AZD1222 COVID-19 vaccine. Measured with immunoSEQ multiplex PCR; TCRdb has only the in-frame clones, and not every one. In the table there are 15,000 to 20,000 clones, roughly four fifths of which are singletons. Sequenced here: peripheral blood, sampled 28 days after the second AZD1222 dose. The source of these receptors is an adult who received the AZD1222 COVID-19 vaccine. Each CDR3 is given with its conserved first and last residue. D genes are given only for firm matches. Size is omitted from some rows. Given values are once, few, many or a class for expanded clones.

D	V	size	J	CDR3	DNA
TRBD2	TRBV30	.	TRBJ2-7	CAGLAGGLYEQYF	TGTGCCGGCTTAGCGGGGGGGCTCTACGAGCAGTACTTC
.	TRBV30	.	TRBJ1-1	CAWSVGANTEAFF	TGTGCCTGGAGTGTGGGGGCGAACACTGAAGCTTTCTTT
.	TRBV5-1	few	TRBJ1-4	CASSSRVRLGEKLFF	TGCGCCAGCAGCTCGAGGGTTCGGCTTGGCGAAAAACTGTTTTTT
.	TRBV6-1	.	TRBJ1-6	CASRTANSPLHF	TGTGCCAGCAGAACAGCTAATTCACCCCTCCACTTT
.	TRBV25-1	.	TRBJ1-6	CASSVVSSPLHF	TGTGCCAGCAGTGTGGTTAGTTCACCCCTCCACTTT
.	TRBV3-1/TRBV3-2	.	TRBJ1-1	CASARGEATEAFF	TGTGCCAGCGCTCGGGGCGAGGCCACTGAAGCTTTCTTT
TRBD2	TRBV29-1	few	TRBJ2-1	CSGSGTNFNEQFF	TGCAGCGGTTCCGGGACTAACTTCAATGAGCAGTTCTTC
.	TRBV7-3	.	TRBJ1-5	CASSLTWTDSNQPQHF	TGTGCCAGCAGCTTAACATGGACAGATAGCAATCAGCCCCAGCATTTT
TRBD1	TRBV6-5	.	TRBJ2-7	CASTQRQGAAYEQYF	TGTGCCAGCACCCAAAGGCAGGGGGCGGCCTACGAGCAGTACTTC
TRBD1	TRBV6-2/TRBV6-3	.	TRBJ1-1	CASSYKKGASTEAFF	TGTGCCAGCAGTTACAAAAAGGGGGCGAGCACTGAAGCTTTCTTT
TRBD2	TRBV6-1	.	TRBJ2-4	CASSGSLGLAGKIQYF	TGTGCCAGCAGTGGGAGCCTCGGGCTAGCGGGGAAAATTCAGTACTTC
.	TRBV6-5	few	TRBJ2-7	CASSFQGSYEQYF	TGTGCCAGCAGTTTCCAGGGGTCCTACGAGCAGTACTTC
.	TRBV5-1	.	TRBJ1-6	CASSLDTGPLNSPLHF	TGCGCCAGCAGCTTGGACACCGGCCCACTAAATTCACCCCTCCACTTT
.	TRBV5-1	.	TRBJ2-7	CASSLGTQGDKQYF	TGCGCCAGCAGCTTGGGCACTCAAGGAGATAAGCAGTACTTC
TRBD1	TRBV10-3	few	TRBJ1-1	CAISEPGGNTEAFF	TGTGCCATCAGTGAGCCAGGGGGGAACACTGAAGCTTTCTTT
TRBD2	TRBV5-1	.	TRBJ2-2	CASSPFSGGTNTGELFF	TGCGCCAGCAGCCCCTTTAGCGGGGGGACGAACACCGGGGAGCTGTTTTTT
TRBD1	TRBV2	.	TRBJ1-2	CASSESQGGYYGYTF	TGTGCCAGCAGTGAAAGTCAGGGGGGATACTATGGCTACACCTTC
.	TRBV6-2/TRBV6-3	.	TRBJ1-1	CASSWEFTTEAFF	TGTGCCAGCAGTTGGGAGTTCACCACTGAAGCTTTCTTT
.	TRBV7-6	.	TRBJ2-1	CASSLGAYRESDEQFF	TGTGCCAGCAGCCTAGGTGCCTACCGGGAGAGTGATGAGCAGTTCTTC
TRBD1	TRBV11-3	.	TRBJ2-7	CASSFTGTGLEQYF	TGTGCCAGCAGCTTCACCGGGACAGGACTCGAGCAGTACTTC
.	TRBV25-1	.	TRBJ2-4	CASRGVPGIQYF	TGTGCCAGCAGAGGGGTCCCTGGGATTCAGTACTTC
.	TRBV5-1	.	TRBJ2-2	CASSYDHTGELFF	TGCGCCAGCAGCTATGACCACACCGGGGAGCTGTTTTTT
.	TRBV6-5	once	TRBJ2-7	CASSFSETVFYEQYF	TGTGCCAGCAGCTTTTCCGAGACAGTCTTCTACGAGCAGTACTTC
TRBD1	TRBV29-1	.	TRBJ1-2	CSVGDRGNGYTF	TGCAGCGTTGGGGACAGGGGGAACGGCTACACCTTC
TRBD2	TRBV2	.	TRBJ2-1	CATRLAGDYNEQFF	TGTGCCACCCGACTAGCGGGAGACTACAATGAGCAGTTCTTC
.	TRBV27	few	TRBJ2-2	CASSSPSRAHGGELFF	TGTGCCAGCAGTTCCCCATCTAGGGCCCATGGCGGGGAGCTGTTTTTT
.	TRBV25-1	.	TRBJ2-2	CASSENVLVGWPGELFF	TGTGCCAGCAGTGAAAACGTGTTAGTTGGGTGGCCCGGGGAGCTGTTTTTT
TRBD2	TRBV2	.	TRBJ2-1	CASSLAGGPLQGQFF	TGTGCCAGCAGCCTAGCGGGAGGGCCCCTCCAGGGGCAGTTCTTC
TRBD2	TRBV7-2	.	TRBJ2-1	CASSPRTSGRAPSYNEQFF	TGTGCCAGCAGCCCGAGGACTAGCGGGAGGGCCCCCTCCTACAATGAGCAGTTCTTC
.	TRBV5-1	.	TRBJ2-2	CASSLGQGNTGELFF	TGCGCCAGCAGCTTGGGTCAGGGGAACACCGGGGAGCTGTTTTTT
.	TRBV15	.	TRBJ1-2	CATSRDAGAEHYGYTF	TGTGCCACCAGCAGAGACGCCGGGGCAGAGCACTATGGCTACACCTTC
.	TRBV27	medium-sized	TRBJ2-5	CASSLASSGDQYF	TGTGCCAGCAGTTTGGCCTCCTCAGGGGATCAGTACTTC
TRBD1	TRBV7-9	.	TRBJ1-2	CASSLGQGDGYTF	TGTGCCAGCAGCCTCGGACAGGGGGATGGCTACACCTTC
.	TRBV14	.	TRBJ1-1	CASSQDVVRSTEAFF	TGTGCCAGCAGCCAAGACGTGGTGCGGAGCACTGAAGCTTTCTTT
.	TRBV9	.	TRBJ2-1	CASSPGRRARGLYNEQFF	TGTGCCAGCAGCCCCGGCCGGCGAGCGAGAGGACTCTACAATGAGCAGTTCTTC
.	TRBV21-1	few	TRBJ1-3	CASSNDRGLGNTIYF	TGTGCCAGCAGCAACGACAGGGGGCTTGGAAACACCATATATTTT
TRBD1	TRBV5-1	.	TRBJ1-1	CASSFGTAEAFF	TGCGCCAGCAGCTTTGGGACAGCTGAAGCTTTCTTT
TRBD2	TRBV10-3	.	TRBJ2-1	CAISESRASGDNNEQFF	TGTGCCATCAGTGAGTCGCGGGCTAGCGGGGACAACAATGAGCAGTTCTTC
TRBD2	TRBV6-1	.	TRBJ2-7	CASSDLAGVNEQYF	TGTGCCAGCAGTGATCTAGCGGGGGTGAACGAGCAGTACTTC
TRBD2	TRBV11-2	.	TRBJ2-4	CASSSQTTSGTGIIQYF	TGTGCCAGCAGCTCCCAAACGACTAGCGGAACAGGAATCATTCAGTACTTC
TRBD1	TRBV10-3	.	TRBJ1-2	CAISGTGGLFNYGYTF	TGTGCCATCAGTGGGACAGGGGGACTATTTAACTATGGCTACACCTTC
TRBD2	TRBV9	.	TRBJ2-1	CASSVGGRGYEQFF	TGTGCCAGCAGCGTAGGCGGGAGAGGATATGAGCAGTTCTTC
TRBD1	TRBV16	few	TRBJ1-6	CASSEWTGNSPLHF	TGTGCCAGCAGCGAATGGACAGGGAATTCACCCCTCCACTTT
.	TRBV5-6	.	TRBJ2-1	CASSSTGLIHNEQFF	TGTGCCAGCAGCTCCACAGGGTTAATTCACAATGAGCAGTTCTTC
TRBD2	TRBV10-3	.	TRBJ2-2	CAISRLAGGETGELFF	TGTGCCATCAGCCGACTAGCGGGGGGAGAGACCGGGGAGCTGTTTTTT
.	TRBV5-3	.	TRBJ2-7	CARSNRDPTYEQYF	TGTGCCAGAAGCAACCGGGACCCCACCTACGAGCAGTACTTC
TRBD2	TRBV18	.	TRBJ2-2	CASSHLTSGPMNTGELFF	TGTGCCAGCTCACACCTGACTAGCGGACCGATGAACACCGGGGAGCTGTTTTTT
TRBD1	TRBV12-5	.	TRBJ2-7	CASGLDTGVEQYF	TGTGCTAGTGGTTTGGACACAGGGGTTGAGCAGTACTTC
TRBD1	TRBV9	.	TRBJ2-6	CASSAAGGARSSGANVLTF	TGTGCCAGCAGCGCTGCAGGGGGCGCTAGAAGCTCTGGGGCCAACGTCCTGACTTTC
.	TRBV6-1	.	TRBJ2-2	CASSEGLGTGELFF	TGTGCCAGCAGTGAGGGATTGGGGACCGGGGAGCTGTTTTTT
.	TRBV19	.	TRBJ1-1	CASSISGGLEAFF	TGTGCCAGTAGTATATCGGGAGGCCTTGAAGCTTTCTTT
TRBD1	TRBV27	.	TRBJ2-5	CASSRDRGSQETQYF	TGTGCCAGCTCCCGGGACAGGGGATCACAAGAGACCCAGTACTTC
TRBD1	TRBV6-5	.	TRBJ1-5	CASSYSGTGRPQHF	TGTGCCAGCAGTTACTCAGGGACAGGGAGGCCCCAGCATTTT
TRBD1	TRBV6-6	.	TRBJ1-5	CASTHHDRENQPQHF	TGTGCCAGCACCCATCACGACAGGGAGAATCAGCCCCAGCATTTT
.	TRBV11-2	.	TRBJ2-5	CASSLERGWETQYF	TGTGCCAGCAGCTTAGAACGGGGTTGGGAGACCCAGTACTTC
TRBD1	TRBV7-9	.	TRBJ2-2	CASSLARRRDRANTGELFF	TGTGCCAGCAGCTTAGCGCGGAGAAGGGACAGGGCGAACACCGGGGAGCTGTTTTTT